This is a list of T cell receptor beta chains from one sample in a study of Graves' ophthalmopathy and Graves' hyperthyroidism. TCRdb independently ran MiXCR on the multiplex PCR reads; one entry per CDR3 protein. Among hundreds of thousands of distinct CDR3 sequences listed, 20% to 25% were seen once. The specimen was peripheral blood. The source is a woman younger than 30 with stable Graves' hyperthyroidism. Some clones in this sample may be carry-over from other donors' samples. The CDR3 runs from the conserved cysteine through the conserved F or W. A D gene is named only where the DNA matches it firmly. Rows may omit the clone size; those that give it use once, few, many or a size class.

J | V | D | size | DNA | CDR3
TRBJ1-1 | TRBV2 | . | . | TGTGCCAGCTGGAAGGCGGGAAGGTCTGAAGCTTTCTTT | CASWKAGRSEAFF
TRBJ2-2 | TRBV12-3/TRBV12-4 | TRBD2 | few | TGTGCCAGCAGAACCGTAGCGGGGTCCACCGGGGAGCTGTTTTTT | CASRTVAGSTGELFF
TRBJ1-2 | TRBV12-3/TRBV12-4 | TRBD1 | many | TGTGCCAGCAGTTTAAGAGGTCGGGACAGGAACGACTATGGCTACACCTTC | CASSLRGRDRNDYGYTF
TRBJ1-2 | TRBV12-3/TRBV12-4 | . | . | TGTGCCAGCAGCCCCCGGCGGGTCGGTAACTATGGCTACACCTTC | CASSPRRVGNYGYTF
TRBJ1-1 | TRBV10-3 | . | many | TGTGCCATCAGTGAGTCGTTGAGAACAATGGAAACTGAAGCTTTCTTT | CAISESLRTMETEAFF
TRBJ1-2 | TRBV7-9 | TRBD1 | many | TGTGCCAGCAGCCCGGACAGGAGCGTCTATGGCTACACCTTC | CASSPDRSVYGYTF
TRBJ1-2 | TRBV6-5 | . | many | TGTGCCAGCAGTTCTAACTATGGCTACACCTTC | CASSSNYGYTF
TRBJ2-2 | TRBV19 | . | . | TGTGCCAGTAGTACCCTGACAGATTCCACCGGGGAGCTGTTTTTT | CASSTLTDSTGELFF
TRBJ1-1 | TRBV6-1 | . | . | TGTGCCAGCAGTGAAGTTCTCCTTTTCAGGGGAGGCACTGAAGCTTTCTTT | CASSEVLLFRGGTEAFF
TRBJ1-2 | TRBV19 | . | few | TGTGCCAGTAGTATGCGGCCTAACTATGGCTACACCTTC | CASSMRPNYGYTF